These 30 T cell receptor beta chains were all obtained from the same sample, sequenced in a study of human T cells and chemical hapten exposure. The time point denotes: patch test 1, 2 weeks after DPC sensitization. Treatment denoted: therapeutic diphenylcyclopropenone sensitization with weekly scalp DPC. MiXCR was run by TCRdb on the RACE reads, yielding one entry per CDR3 protein. The repertoire holds 75,000 to 100,000 distinct CDR3 sequences, 12% seen once, with 3.5% to 4.5% in the top ten. This sample comprised whole blood, obtained in connection with sensitization to the hapten diphenylcyclopropenone (DPC). These receptors were collected from a woman between 55 and 75 years old with alopecia areata. Some clones in this sample may be carry-over from other donors' samples.

This clonotype was seen repeatedly, ten times or more. The chain links TRBV9 to TRBJ2-3, with a weak D call TRBD2 (6 bases). Germline assignment: CDR1 SGDLS and CDR2 YYNGEE. V was shortened by 0 bases and J by 6 bases, with 14 bases between the two germline ends. The CDR3 has 15 amino acids. CDR3 nucleotides: TGTGCCAGCAGCGTAGCTGGAGGGGTGGGTGATACGCAGTATTTT. Translation gives CASSVAGGVGDTQYF.

This clonotype appeared many times. The V gene is TRBV12-3 or TRBV12-4, the J gene TRBJ2-1; 10 bases map to TRBD2. V was pared by 5 bases and J by 4 bases, with 8 bases of the junction left unmatched. The CDR3 is 16 amino acids. The CDR3 loop is CASSPLLAGLYNEQFF. The DNA of the CDR3 is TGTGCCAGCAGTCCTCTACTAGCGGGGCTATACAATGAGCAGTTCTTC.

This clonotype appeared a few times. J is TRBJ2-7 and V is TRBV5-8; D gene uncertain. The V end lost 0 bases, the J end lost 0 bases, and 10 bases lay between the germline ends. The CDR3 is made up of 15 amino acids. Germline assignment: CDR1 SGHTS and CDR2 YDEGEE. Here the CDR3 reads CASSLARDVSYEQYF. CDR3 coding DNA: TGTGCCAGCAGCTTGGCTAGAGACGTCTCCTACGAGCAGTACTTC.

V gene TRBV7-9 combines with J gene TRBJ2-5; D perhaps matches TRBD2 (7 bases). This CDR3 contains 14 residues. Germline V gives CDR1 SEHNR, CDR2 FQNEAQ (reference sequence). Trimming left V 6 bases short and J 2 bases short, with 13 bases between. The CDR3 DNA reads as TGTGCCAGCAGTGGGCGGGGGCCGCAAGAGACCCAGTACTTC. Amino acid sequence: CASSGRGPQETQYF.

This clonotype occurred a few times. DNA for the CDR3: TGTGCCAGCAGCTATGGACAGGGCTATGGCTACACCTTC. Translating gives CASSYGQGYGYTF. V usage is TRBV7-9 and J usage is TRBJ1-2, with 8 nucleotides matching TRBD1. The CDR3 is 13 residues long. Germline CDR1 and CDR2: SEHNR and FQNEAQ (reference sequence). After removal of 4 bases from V and 4 bases from J, the junction contained 2 bases not matched to a gene.

This chain joins TRBV3-1 and TRBJ1-1; D perhaps matches TRBD1 (5 bases). The germline V gene encodes CDR1 LGHDT and CDR2 YNNKEL (reference sequence). The CDR3 sequence is 16 residues long. V shed 0 bases and J shed 1 base, with 12 bases lying between them. CDR3 sequence reads: CASSQDFTGQNTEAFF. For the CDR3, the DNA is TGTGCCAGCAGCCAAGACTTTACAGGTCAGAACACTGAAGCTTTCTTT. Full variable domain (rest looked up from reference TRBV3-1 and TRBJ1-1): DTAVSQTPKYLVTQMGNDKSIKCEQNLGHDTMYWYKQDSKKFLKIMFSYNNKELIINETVPNRFSPKSPDKAHLNLHINSLELGDSAVYFCASSQDFTGQNTEAFFGQGTRLTVV.

This clonotype was observed a few times. This sequence joins TRBV7-9 and TRBJ2-6, with unresolved D. This CDR3 comprises 13 residues. V was cut by 8 bases and J by 0 bases, with 5 bases left in between. From germline, CDR1 is SEHNR and CDR2 FQNEAQ (reference sequence). CDR3 protein: CASADSGANVLTF. CDR3 in DNA: TGTGCCAGCGCGGACTCTGGGGCCAACGTCCTGACTTTC.

This clonotype was found many times. V is TRBV5-1 and J is TRBJ1-4; D call uncertain. The V end lost 0 bases, the J end lost 6 bases, and 6 bases lay between the germline ends. Germline CDR1 reads SGHRS; CDR2 reads YFSETQ. This CDR3 has 13 amino acids. CDR3 amino acids: CASSLGLYEKLFF. The CDR3, as DNA: TGCGCCAGCAGCTTGGGTTTGTATGAAAAACTGTTTTTT.

The chain is built from TRBV3-1 and TRBJ1-4; D not certain. The length of the CDR3 is 15 residues. Germline V gives CDR1 LGHDT, CDR2 YNNKEL (reference sequence). V was trimmed by 0 bases and J by 7 bases, leaving 12 bases between them. CDR3 amino acids: CASSQDPGTGEKLFF. DNA of the CDR3: TGTGCCAGCAGCCAAGATCCGGGTACGGGTGAAAAACTGTTTTTT.

The chain employs TRBV10-3 and TRBJ2-3; D may be TRBD1 (6 bases). The CDR3 is 14 residues long. CDR1 is ENHRY and CDR2 is SYGVKD in the germline V gene. V was trimmed by 4 bases and J by 6 bases, leaving 14 bases between them. The CDR3 DNA reads as TGTGCCATCAGTGCCCGACAGGAGAGCGATACGCAGTATTTT. Translation gives CAISARQESDTQYF.

In this sample, this clonotype turned up many times. The CDR3 DNA is TGCAGCGTTGTGAGTCTCCGGGGCACAGATACGCAGTATTTT. This codes for CSVVSLRGTDTQYF. This chain links TRBV29-1 with TRBJ2-3; D is uncertain. Trimming removed 4 bases from V and 1 base from J, with 12 bases in between. The length of the CDR3 is 14 residues. The germline gives CDR1 SQVTM, CDR2 ANQGSEA.

The rearrangement uses TRBV5-1 and TRBJ1-1, with a weak D call TRBD1 (6 bases). The CDR3 consists of 16 residues. Germline CDR1 SGHRS, CDR2 YFSETQ. Trimming took 4 bases from V and 0 from J, leaving 16 bases between them. The CDR3 is CASSPRAGVMNTEAFF. The CDR3 DNA reads TGCGCCAGCAGCCCGAGAGCAGGGGTGATGAACACTGAAGCTTTCTTT.

At least ten counts were recorded for this clonotype. The chain recombines TRBV29-1 with TRBJ1-2; D is unresolved. Germline V lookup: CDR1 SQVTM, CDR2 ANQGSEA. Deletions cut 0 bases from V and 4 bases from J, with 9 bases between. This CDR3 comprises 13 residues. The CDR3 reads CSVEEPLFYGYTF. The CDR3 coding sequence is TGCAGCGTTGAAGAACCACTCTTCTATGGCTACACCTTC.

There are many counts of this clonotype. The rearrangement joins TRBV7-2 to TRBJ1-4; a possible D gene is TRBD1 (5 bases). Deletions cut 2 bases from V and 0 bases from J, with 13 bases between. The germline gives CDR1 SGHTA, CDR2 FQGNSA. The CDR3 loop spans 17 amino acids. CDR3: CASSLRSGGATNEKLFF. Written as DNA, the CDR3 is TGTGCCAGCAGCTTACGGTCCGGGGGAGCAACTAATGAAAAACTGTTTTTT.

This clonotype has a count of ten or more. This chain connects TRBV7-9 to TRBJ1-2; 7 bases map to TRBD1. The ends lost 1 base at V and 2 bases at J; junction bases unmatched: 4. CDR1 is SEHNR and CDR2 is FQNEAQ in the germline V gene (reference sequence). The CDR3 runs 15 residues. CDR3 sequence: CASSLGSTGNYGYTF. The CDR3 region has the DNA TGTGCCAGCAGCTTAGGTTCGACAGGGAACTATGGCTACACCTTC.

V gene TRBV6-1 combines with J gene TRBJ1-6; D call uncertain. The CDR3 is 16 amino acids. The germline gives CDR1 MNHNS, CDR2 SASEGT. The V gene lost 2 bases and the J gene lost 5 bases, with 13 bases spanning the gap. Written as DNA, the CDR3 is TGTGCCAGCAGTGAACAATTCCAGAGAGATAATTCACCCCTCCACTTT. Its translation: CASSEQFQRDNSPLHF.

A few counts support this clonotype. V usage is TRBV19 and J usage is TRBJ2-3; 8 positions agree with TRBD1. CDR1 and CDR2 from the germline V gene are LNHDA and SQIVND (reference sequence). V dropped 3 bases and J dropped 3; count of bases not matched to a gene: 11. This CDR3 comprises 17 residues. CDR3 nucleotides: TGTGCCAGTAGTATCGATCGACAGGGGATTTTTACAGATACGCAGTATTTT. This gives the protein CASSIDRQGIFTDTQYF.

The chain joins TRBV5-8 to TRBJ1-5; tentatively, D is TRBD1 (5 bases). CDR3 length: 12 residues. V lost 10 bases and J 6 bases, leaving 14 bases between the germline ends. The germline V gene encodes CDR1 SGHTS and CDR2 YDEGEE. The DNA for the CDR3 is TGTGCCGGGGCAACGAGGGGTCAGCCCCAGCATTTT. It encodes CAGATRGQPQHF.

This clonotype was seen more than once but under ten times. The chain is built from TRBV3-1 and TRBJ2-2; 7 bases line up with TRBD2. This CDR3 spans 17 amino acids. V lost 7 bases, J lost 5 bases, and 16 bases stayed unmatched. The germline CDR1 and CDR2 sequences are LGHDT and YNNKEL (reference sequence). The CDR3 loop is CASTSAGVLRTTGELFF. The CDR3 coding sequence is TGTGCCAGCACCTCTGCGGGGGTGCTACGAACTACCGGGGAGCTGTTTTTT.

This clonotype occurred many times. The chain combines TRBV7-2 with TRBJ1-4; maybe TRBD1 (5 bases). Germline CDR1 reads SGHTA; CDR2 reads FQGNSA. The germline V and J ends were trimmed by 4 bases and 3 bases, with 15 bases remaining between them. CDR3 size: 16 residues. The chain's CDR3 is CASSSQSQGANEKLFF. The CDR3 DNA sequence: TGTGCCAGCAGCTCCCAGTCCCAGGGAGCTAATGAAAAACTGTTTTTT.

The sample holds many counts of this clonotype. The chain combines TRBV14 with TRBJ2-1; 10 nucleotides agree with TRBD1. With 7 bases clipped from V and 8 bases from J, the junction kept 17 bases outside the gene matches. This CDR3 comprises 17 residues. CDR1 and CDR2 from the germline V gene are SGHDN and FVKESK. CDR3 in DNA: TGTGCCAGCACCCAGGCCCAAACGGGACAGGGGCTCGATGAGCAGTTCTTC. Encoded protein: CASTQAQTGQGLDEQFF.

This clonotype was found a few times. The chain uses TRBV6-5 and TRBJ1-2; D is ambiguous. Germline V gene sequence: CDR1 MNHEY, CDR2 SVGAGI. The V end lost 6 bases, the J end lost 0 bases, and 5 bases lay between the germline ends. The CDR3 spans 12 residues. This CDR3 is CASRATNYGYTF. The CDR3 DNA follows: TGTGCCAGCAGAGCGACTAACTATGGCTACACCTTC.

This clonotype appeared a few times. This chain connects TRBV10-3 to TRBJ2-6; no clear D. The V and J ends lost 3 bases and 0 bases respectively, with 15 bases between them. CDR1 and CDR2 (germline): ENHRY, SYGVKD. The CDR3 is made up of 18 amino acids. The CDR3 loop reads CAISEFSDGVSGANVLTF. The CDR3 region has the DNA TGTGCCATCAGTGAATTTTCGGACGGAGTCTCTGGGGCCAACGTCCTGACTTTC.

This clonotype was observed a handful of times. The J gene is TRBJ1-1, the V gene TRBV21-1; TRBD1, the D gene given by the table, was not confirmed from the DNA. TRBV21-1 has pseudogene status. The CDR3 has 15 residues. CDR3 region: CASSMLGQGATEAFF. Here the CDR3 DNA reads TGTGCCAGCAGCATGCTTGGACAGGGAGCGACTGAAGCTTTCTTT.

This clonotype was counted at least ten times. The V gene is TRBV11-2, the J gene TRBJ2-1, with 14 bases fitting TRBD2. The V gene end was trimmed by 1 base and the J gene end by 7 bases; junction bases not matched to a gene: 9. CDR3 size: 18 residues. The germline V gene encodes CDR1 SGHAT and CDR2 FQNNGV. This CDR3 reads CASSLVIGTSGGSNEQFF. The CDR3, as DNA: TGTGCCAGCAGCTTAGTGATTGGGACTAGCGGGGGTTCGAATGAGCAGTTCTTC.

This clonotype was seen more than once but under ten times. This sequence joins TRBV7-6 and TRBJ2-2; TRBD2 is a possible D gene (6 bases). Germline CDR1 is SGHVS and CDR2 is FNYEAQ. Trimming shortened V by 1 base and J by 4 bases, and 22 bases separated the two germline ends. The CDR3 consists of 19 residues. This CDR3 reads CASSLELRGDPEGTGELFF. Written as DNA, the CDR3 is TGTGCCAGCAGCTTAGAGTTGCGGGGAGACCCCGAAGGCACCGGGGAGCTGTTTTTT.

The chain recombines TRBV3-1 with TRBJ2-3; 11 nucleotides line up with TRBD1. V lost 0 bases to trimming and J lost 14 bases; unmatched junction nucleotides: 1. The CDR3 loop spans 12 amino acids. CDR1 LGHDT and CDR2 YNNKEL come from the germline V gene (reference sequence). In nucleotides, the CDR3 is TGTGCCAGCAGCCAAGAGGGGACAGGGGGGTATTTT. This gives the protein CASSQEGTGGYF.

This clonotype was counted only a few times. The chain couples TRBV10-3 to TRBJ2-3; TRBD2 matches 15 bases. Trimming at V came to 4 bases and at J to 3 bases, leaving 8 bases not matched to a gene. Germline values: CDR1 ENHRY, CDR2 SYGVKD. This CDR3 has 18 amino acids. The DNA of the CDR3 is TGTGCCATCAGTGCTCCCGGACTAGCGGGGGGGCCAACAGATACGCAGTATTTT. Translation gives CAISAPGLAGGPTDTQYF.

The CDR3 protein is CSVDGVVDTEAFF. DNA of the CDR3: TGCAGCGTTGATGGGGTAGTGGACACTGAAGCTTTCTTT. This rearrangement joins TRBV29-1 to TRBJ1-1; no firm D call. The CDR3 runs to 13 residues. Deletions cut 3 bases from V and 3 bases from J, with 11 bases between. Germline V lookup: CDR1 SQVTM, CDR2 ANQGSEA.

This clonotype was seen repeatedly, ten times or more. The CDR3 protein is CASRKRGGGETQYF. CDR3 bases: TGTGCCAGCAGGAAGCGGGGGGGTGGAGAGACCCAGTACTTC. The chain is built from TRBV12-3 or TRBV12-4 and TRBJ2-5; 10 bases fit TRBD2. This CDR3 spans 14 amino acids. V was pared by 6 bases and J by 4 bases, with 5 bases of the junction left unmatched.